The clone carrying this TCR beta chain was recorded many times. The data stem from a study of response to subunit inactivated influenza vaccine. TCRdb reprocessed the RT-PCR reads with MiXCR, giving one entry per CDR3 protein. The profile covers about 520,000 distinct CDR3 sequences, with 6.5% to 8% appearing a single time and 13% taken by the ten largest. The CDR3 has 14 residues. Germline CDR1 reads SEHNR; CDR2 reads FQNEAQ (reference sequence). With 3 bases removed from V and 7 bases from J, the gap between germline ends came to 15 bases. This chain connects TRBV7-9 to TRBJ1-2, with unresolved D. Sequenced material: PBMCs from blood, taken around 25 months after vaccination. This TCR came from a man between 45 and 75 years old who received an inactivated influenza vaccine. This CDR3 is CASSLGGNLGGYTF. Here the CDR3 DNA reads TGTGCCAGCAGCTTGGGCGGGAACCTGGGTGGCTACACCTTC. The full variable domain, in which reference TRBV7-9 and TRBJ1-2 provide the parts outside the CDR3, is DTGVSQNPRHKITKRGQNVTFRCDPISEHNRLYWYRQTLGQGPEFLTYFQNEAQLEKSRLLSDRFSAERPKGSFSTLEIQRTEQGDSAMYLCASSLGGNLGGYTFGSGTRLTVV.